This T cell receptor (beta chain) emerged from a study of T cell repertoires and Cas9 in healthy adults. The wider study: CD4 and CD8 compartments: SpCas9-reactive T cells profiled for potency, cytotoxicity, lineage. Study-wide points: Reportedly, SpCas9-reactive effector T cell proliferation and function were mitigated by SpCas9-reactive Tregs in vitro.

This CDR3 contains 14 residues. Germline assignment: CDR1 MNHNS and CDR2 SASEGT. V was cut by 10 bases and J by 3 bases, with 19 bases left in between. Data came from immunoSEQ multiplex PCR; TCRdb stores just in-frame clones and leaves some out. The table lists 20,000 to 25,000 clones, under 95% of them singletons. Of note for this clone: What it recognizes is unknown.

Sequenced material: CD4+ effector T cells (CD127+, CD25-, CD137-, CD154-) from PBMCs; culture status not recorded. The receptor's source is a human donor in good health. The chain has TRBV6-1 and TRBJ2-7; weak D call: TRBD1 (6 bases). CDR3 loop: CATNQRWGHYEQYF. The CDR3 DNA is TGTGCCACCAATCAGCGTTGGGGACACTACGAGCAGTACTTC.